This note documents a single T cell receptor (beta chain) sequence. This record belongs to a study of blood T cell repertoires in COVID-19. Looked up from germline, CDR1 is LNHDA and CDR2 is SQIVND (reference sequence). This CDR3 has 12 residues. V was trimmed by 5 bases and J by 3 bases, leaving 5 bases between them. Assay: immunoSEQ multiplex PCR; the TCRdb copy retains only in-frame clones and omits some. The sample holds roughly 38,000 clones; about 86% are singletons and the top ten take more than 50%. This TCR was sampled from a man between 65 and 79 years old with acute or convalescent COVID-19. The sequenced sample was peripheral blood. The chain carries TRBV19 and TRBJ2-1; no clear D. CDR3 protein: CASSVHYNEQFF. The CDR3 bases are TGTGCCAGTAGTGTCCACTACAATGAGCAGTTCTTC.